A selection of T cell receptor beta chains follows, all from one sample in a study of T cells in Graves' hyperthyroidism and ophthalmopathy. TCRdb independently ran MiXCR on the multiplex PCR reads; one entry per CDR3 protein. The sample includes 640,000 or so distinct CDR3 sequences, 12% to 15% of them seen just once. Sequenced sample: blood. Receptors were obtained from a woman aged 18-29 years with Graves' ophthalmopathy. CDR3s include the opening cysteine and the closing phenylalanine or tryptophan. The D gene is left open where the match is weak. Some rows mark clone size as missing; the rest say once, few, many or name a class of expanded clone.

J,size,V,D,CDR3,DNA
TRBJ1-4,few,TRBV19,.,CASSTLAGNEKLFF,TGTGCCAGTAGTACCCTGGCGGGAAATGAAAAACTGTTTTTT
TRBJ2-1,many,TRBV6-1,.,CASSSEWEQFF,TGTGCCAGCAGTTCGGAGTGGGAGCAGTTCTTC
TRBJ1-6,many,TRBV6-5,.,CASSYQGTNSPLHF,TGTGCCAGCAGTTACCAGGGAACTAATTCACCCCTCCACTTT
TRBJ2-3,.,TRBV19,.,CASSRFTSTDTQYF,TGTGCCAGTAGCAGGTTTACTAGCACAGATACGCAGTATTTT
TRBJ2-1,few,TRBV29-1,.,CSVEDGRTAARKYNEQFF,TGCAGCGTTGAAGATGGACGCACGGCGGCTCGGAAATACAATGAGCAGTTCTTC
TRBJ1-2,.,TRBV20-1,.,CSASRDGNYGYTF,TGCAGTGCTAGCCGGGACGGTAACTATGGCTACACCTTC
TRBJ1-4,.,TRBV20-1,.,CSAREDGGGGYEKLFF,TGCAGTGCTAGGGAAGACGGGGGCGGCGGGTATGAAAAACTGTTTTTT
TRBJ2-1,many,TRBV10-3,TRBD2,CAISDGLADYNEQFF,TGTGCCATCAGTGATGGACTAGCGGATTACAATGAGCAGTTCTTC
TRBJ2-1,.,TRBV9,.,CASSVQDNEQFF,TGTGCCAGCAGCGTACAGGACAATGAGCAGTTCTTC
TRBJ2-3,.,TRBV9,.,CASSGSSVVFTDTQYF,TGTGCCAGCAGCGGTTCTAGCGTAGTCTTCACAGATACGCAGTATTTT
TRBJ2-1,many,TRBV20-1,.,CSARRRAEFF,TGCAGTGCTAGGCGGAGGGCCGAGTTCTTC
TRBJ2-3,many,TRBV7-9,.,CASRAPRYDTDTQYF,TGTGCCAGCAGAGCCCCGAGATACGACACAGATACGCAGTATTTT
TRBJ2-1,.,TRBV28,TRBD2,CASSLGLAGGFGYPDYNEQFF,TGTGCCAGCAGCCTCGGACTAGCGGGGGGATTTGGATATCCAGACTACAATGAGCAGTTCTTC
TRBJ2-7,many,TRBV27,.,CASRKGGSYEQYF,TGTGCCAGCAGAAAGGGCGGATCCTACGAGCAGTACTTC
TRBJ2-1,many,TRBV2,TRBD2,CASNLGGRLAGEPGVFF,TGTGCCAGCAATTTAGGTGGGCGACTCGCGGGAGAACCCGGGGTGTTCTTC
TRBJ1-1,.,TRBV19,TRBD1,CASSIGDRANTEAFF,TGTGCCAGTAGTATAGGTGACAGGGCGAACACTGAAGCTTTCTTT
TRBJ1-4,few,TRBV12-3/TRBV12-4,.,CATSGANEKLFF,TGTGCCACCTCCGGGGCAAATGAAAAACTGTTTTTT
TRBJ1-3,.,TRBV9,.,CASSVDRRGSGNTIYF,TGTGCCAGCAGCGTGGACAGACGAGGCTCTGGAAACACCATATATTTT
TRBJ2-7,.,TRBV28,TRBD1,CASDEWDSSYEQYF,TGTGCCAGCGACGAATGGGACAGCTCCTACGAGCAGTACTTC
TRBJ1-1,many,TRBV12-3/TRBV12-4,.,CASRVERNTEAFF,TGTGCCAGCAGGGTTGAACGTAACACTGAAGCTTTCTTT
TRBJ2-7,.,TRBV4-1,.,CASSQPGGRAEQYF,TGCGCCAGCAGCCAGCCTGGGGGGAGAGCCGAGCAGTACTTC
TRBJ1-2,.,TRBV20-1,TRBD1,CSARDLAGGRGYTF,TGCAGTGCTAGAGATCTGGCAGGGGGCCGGGGCTACACCTTC
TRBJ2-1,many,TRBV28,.,CASSSYSRVGVDGEQFF,TGTGCCAGCAGTTCCTACTCCCGGGTAGGGGTGGACGGTGAGCAGTTCTTC
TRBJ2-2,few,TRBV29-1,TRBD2,CSVASGGTNTGELFF,TGCAGCGTTGCTAGCGGGGGAACGAACACCGGGGAGCTGTTTTTT
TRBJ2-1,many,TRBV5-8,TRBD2,CASSLRPSTTAMGGNEQFF,TGTGCCAGCAGCTTGAGGCCCTCGACAACAGCGATGGGGGGGAATGAGCAGTTCTTC
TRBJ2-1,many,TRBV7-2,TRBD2,CASSLRGLAGGLAYNEQFF,TGTGCCAGCAGCTTAAGGGGACTAGCGGGAGGGTTAGCCTACAATGAGCAGTTCTTC
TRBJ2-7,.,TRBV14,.,CASSQLGGLTGYEQYF,TGTGCCAGCAGCCAGTTGGGGGGACTCACCGGGTACGAGCAGTACTTC
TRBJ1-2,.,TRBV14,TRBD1,CASSRGTGETYGYTF,TGTGCCAGCAGCCGCGGGACAGGGGAAACCTATGGCTACACCTTC